The rows below give T cell receptor beta chains drawn from one sample of a study of CD8+ T cells in alopecia areata. Clones were read by immunoSEQ multiplex PCR, and TCRdb kept only the in-frame ones, dropping some. Of roughly 120,000 clones in the sample, 35% to 40% were seen once. Sample: CD4+ T cells sorted from blood. The receptors were gathered from a human donor with alopecia areata. Each CDR3 is given with its conserved first and last residue. The D gene is left open where the match is weak.

>TRBV27|TRBD2|TRBJ2-7
CASSLRGRAYEQYF
>TRBV9|.|TRBJ2-7
CASSDGRSAYEQYF
>TRBV30|.|TRBJ2-1
CAWSVLRGTYNEQFF
>TRBV5-4|.|TRBJ2-3
CASSLEWSDTQYF
>TRBV29-1|.|TRBJ2-3
CSVAPSANTQYF
>TRBV29-1|.|TRBJ1-3
CSVVYGSGNTIYF
>TRBV30|.|TRBJ2-7
CAWSITGTSYEQYF
>TRBV5-7|.|TRBJ1-2
CASNSRRYNYGYTF
>TRBV28|.|TRBJ2-6
CASSLGEAGANVLTF
>TRBV7-2|TRBD1|TRBJ1-1
CASSSPGQGLMNTEAFF
>TRBV4-3|.|TRBJ2-2
CASSPQDTGELFF
>TRBV29-1|TRBD2|TRBJ2-7
CSVIGREHNEQYF
>TRBV29-1|.|TRBJ1-2
CSVAGIYGYTF
>TRBV7-6|TRBD1|TRBJ2-5
CASSLGTGGSAETQYF
>TRBV7-3|.|TRBJ1-6
CASSLTTTTPLHF
>TRBV4-3|.|TRBJ2-2
CASSQEHQNTGELFF
>TRBV5-6|.|TRBJ2-7
CASSLTVYEQYF
>TRBV7-6|.|TRBJ2-7
CASSPRDPYEQYF
>TRBV11-2|.|TRBJ2-1
CASTMTESRYNEQFF
>TRBV28|TRBD1|TRBJ2-7
CASSPGTVTYEQYF
>TRBV23-1|.|TRBJ2-5
CASTESYF
>TRBV29-1|TRBD1|TRBJ2-3
CSVGPRLMTGRTDTQYF
>TRBV6-5|.|TRBJ2-7
CASSYLAHPSYEQYF
>TRBV5-4|.|TRBJ2-5
CASSFPQNQETQYF